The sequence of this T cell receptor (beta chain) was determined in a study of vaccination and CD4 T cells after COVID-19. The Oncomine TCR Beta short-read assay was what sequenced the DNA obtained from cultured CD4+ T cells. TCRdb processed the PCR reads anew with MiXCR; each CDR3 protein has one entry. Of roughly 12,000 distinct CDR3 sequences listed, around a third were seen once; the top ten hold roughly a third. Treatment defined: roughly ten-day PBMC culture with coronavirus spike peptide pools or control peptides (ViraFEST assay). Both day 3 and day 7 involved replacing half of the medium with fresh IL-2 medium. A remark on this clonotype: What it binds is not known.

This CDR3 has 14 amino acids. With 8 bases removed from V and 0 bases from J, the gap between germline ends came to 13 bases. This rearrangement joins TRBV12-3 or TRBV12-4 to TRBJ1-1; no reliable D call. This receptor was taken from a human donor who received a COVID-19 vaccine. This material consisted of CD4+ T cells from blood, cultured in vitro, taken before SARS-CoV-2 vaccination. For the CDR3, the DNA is TGTGCCAGCCATATCGGAGGAGTGAACACTGAAGCTTTCTTT. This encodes CASHIGGVNTEAFF.